This entry lists 16 T cell receptor beta chains sequenced from one sample in a study of tumor and adjacent non-tumor tissue in lung cancer. This sample's RNA came from whole unsorted tissue. A modified ARM-PCR protocol with three rounds of nested PCR amplified TCRbeta. TCRdb itself ran the multiplex PCR reads through MiXCR, one entry per CDR3 protein. The table has about 68,000 distinct CDR3 sequences, just under 60% seen once. Specimen: lung tumor tissue. These receptors were taken from a man aged 50 to 60 with non-small cell lung cancer.

The chain couples TRBV20-1 to TRBJ2-7; 7 bases align to TRBD2. Germline CDR1 and CDR2: DFQATT and SNEGSKA (reference sequence). The CDR3 length is 16 residues. After removal of 6 bases from V and 7 bases from J, the junction contained 21 bases not matched to a gene. This chain's CDR3 is CSALAVEGPSPREQYF. In nucleotides, the CDR3 is TGCAGTGCCCTAGCGGTGGAGGGGCCTAGTCCGAGAGAGCAGTACTTC.

This clonotype appeared a few times. The rearrangement links TRBV28 to TRBJ2-3; the D is unclear. The CDR3 is 13 amino acids. Germline V gene lookup returns CDR1 MDHEN and CDR2 SYDVKM. Trimming removed 3 bases from V and 0 bases from J, with 4 bases in between. The CDR3 reads CASSLYSTDTQYF. DNA for the CDR3: TGTGCCAGCAGTTTGTACAGCACAGATACGCAGTATTTT.

Note on this clonotype: One end of the junction does not line up with germline, which may come from a read error. The chain is built from TRBV29-1 and TRBJ1-2, with a tentative D call TRBD1 (5 bases). Germline CDR1 and CDR2: SQVTM and ANQGSEA. CDR3 length: 13 residues. The CDR3 nucleotides read TGCAGTGTTGAAGTGGGGCAGGACCTTGGCCACACCTTC. Translated: CSVEVGQDLGHTF.

Points on this clonotype: At one of its ends the junction is not consistent with the germline gene, which may arise from a read error. V usage is TRBV6-5 and J usage is TRBJ1-5; TRBD1 is a possible D gene (5 bases). Germline V CDR1 and CDR2: MNHEY, SVGAGI. The length of the CDR3 is 13 residues. The CDR3 is CASSQGDNQPQHF. Here the CDR3 DNA reads TGTGCAAGCAGTCAGGGCGATAATCAGCCCCAGCATTTT.

The chain recombines TRBV5-1 with TRBJ2-7, with D perhaps matching TRBD1 (6 bases). The germline V gene has CDR1 SGHRS and CDR2 YFSETQ. This CDR3 has 16 residues. Trimming took off 4 bases at V and 7 bases at J, with 24 bases between the two ends. In DNA, the CDR3 is TGCGCCAGCAGCATGGGACACCGGGACACGAAATATGAGCAGTACTTC. As protein: CASSMGHRDTKYEQYF.

V and J are TRBV7-8 and TRBJ1-2; D uncertain. Per germline, CDR1 SGHVS and CDR2 FQNEAQ. This CDR3 comprises 11 residues. The chain's CDR3 is CTSSLAGWHTF. Here the CDR3 DNA reads TGTACTAGCAGCTTAGCGGGGTGGCACACCTTC.

Concerning this clonotype itself: Germline and junction disagree at one end, which may indicate a read error. The J gene is TRBJ2-3, the V gene TRBV4-1; 9 bases line up with TRBD1. The germline gives CDR1 MGHRA, CDR2 YSYEKL. The CDR3 extends over 17 amino acids. DNA for the CDR3: TGTGCCAGCAGCCGCGGGACAGGGAGTTTTAGCATAGATACGCAGTATTTT. It codes for CASSRGTGSFSIDTQYF.

Turning to this clonotype: With a much larger clone just one base away, this may be a read error. The rearrangement links TRBV6-6 to TRBJ2-2; TRBD2 is a possible D gene (5 bases). Germline V gives CDR1 MNHNY, CDR2 SVGAGI (reference sequence). The CDR3 loop spans 16 amino acids. Trimming pared 8 bases from V and 1 base from J, leaving 17 bases between. CDR3 residues: CASSPKGALNTGELFF. The CDR3 bases are TGTGCCAGCTCCCCCAAGGGAGCGTTGAACACCGGGGAGCTGTTTTTT.

The rearrangement links TRBV5-1 to TRBJ2-5, with 12 bases matching TRBD2. CDR3 length equals 17 residues. V was pared by 0 bases and J by 5 bases, with 8 bases of the junction left unmatched. CDR1 and CDR2 (germline): SGHRS, YFSETQ. CDR3 region: CASSLGLRLAGEETQYF. The CDR3 DNA reads TGCGCCAGCAGCTTGGGCCTACGACTAGCGGGAGAGGAGACCCAGTACTTC.

Concerning this clonotype itself: The junction and the germline gene differ at one end; a read error may be behind it. The chain uses TRBV7-9 and TRBJ1-1; a weak D match, TRBD1 (5 bases). Germline V gives CDR1 SEHNR, CDR2 FQNEAQ (reference sequence). The CDR3 spans 14 residues. CDR3 loop: CACTKGRGYTEVFF. For the CDR3, the DNA is TGTGCCTGCACGAAGGGTCGGGGGTACACTGAAGTTTTCTTT. The whole variable domain, remainder taken from reference TRBV7-9 and TRBJ1-1, is DTGVSQNPRHKITKRGQNVTFRCDPISEHNRLYWYRQTLGQGPEFLTYFQNEAQLEKSRLLSDRFSAERPKGSFSTLEIQRTEQGDSAMYLCACTKGRGYTEVFFGQGTRLTVV.

This clonotype came up many times. The chain links TRBV29-1 to TRBJ1-1; D remains ambiguous. The V gene lost 4 bases and the J gene lost 3 bases, with 9 bases spanning the gap. The CDR3 runs 12 residues. Germline CDR1 is SQVTM and CDR2 is ANQGSEA. The CDR3: CSVVVTDTEAFF. The CDR3 DNA follows: TGCAGCGTTGTCGTCACCGACACTGAAGCTTTCTTT.

Concerning this clonotype: A read error may be the cause here, since a much bigger clone is one base away. The chain combines TRBV6-5 with TRBJ1-4; tentatively, D is TRBD1 (5 bases). CDR1 is MNHEY, CDR2 SVGAGI, per germline. The V end was cut by 2 bases, the J end by 8 bases, with 12 bases between. The CDR3 is made up of 14 amino acids. The CDR3 here is CASSYETRGEKLFF. In nucleotides, the CDR3 is TGTGCCAGCAGTTACGAGACAAGGGGAGAAAAACTGTTTTTT.

A remark on this clonotype: One base away lies a much larger clone, so this may be a sequencing read error. The chain uses TRBV5-1 and TRBJ2-7; D is undetermined. CDR3 length equals 13 residues. Per the germline V gene, CDR1 is SGHRS and CDR2 is YFSETQ. Here the CDR3 reads CASSSPVREELYF. The CDR3 DNA reads TGCGCCAGCAGCTCGCCGGTACGTGAGGAGCTGTACTTC.

This clonotype has only one observation. The chain is built from TRBV12-3 or TRBV12-4 and TRBJ2-1, with TRBD1 matching 7 bases. The trim removed 9 bases at V and 7 bases at J, leaving 12 bases unmatched. The CDR3 covers 14 residues. CDR3 DNA: TGTGCCAGTAGTATAGAGGGGGCTTGGAATGAGCAGTTCTTC. Amino acids: CASSIEGAWNEQFF.

This clonotype appeared a single time. The chain is built from TRBV4-2 and TRBJ1-4, with 8 bases aligning to TRBD1. Germline CDR1 and CDR2: LGHNA and YNFKEQ. This CDR3 is 13 amino acids long. CDR3 loop: CVTSQEQGGKLFF. The CDR3 region has the DNA TGTGTCACCAGCCAAGAACAGGGGGGAAAACTGTTTTTT.

Concerning this clonotype itself: An end of the junction differs from the germline gene, which may be a read error. The chain joins TRBV28 to TRBJ1-3, with 7 bases matching TRBD1. The V gene's germline CDR1 is MDHEN and CDR2 SYDVKM. This CDR3 contains 15 residues. This CDR3 reads CANRGGQLLGNTIHF. In DNA form, the CDR3 reads TGTGCCAACAGGGGCGGACAGCTACTTGGAAACACCATACATTTT.